Described below is a single T cell receptor (beta chain) sequence and its context. The antigen is not known. Between the trimmed V and J ends, which lost 2 bases and 1 base, there was a span of 17 bases. The CDR3 extends over 18 amino acids. Germline lookup yields CDR1 MNHNS and CDR2 SASEGT. The data originate from a study of cytomegalovirus exposure and HLA in healthy donors. Points from the study as a whole: High specificity and sensitivity for cytomegalovirus status were reported for the classifier.

PCR employed 60 Vbeta and 13 Jbeta primers. The repertoire was sequenced with immunoSEQ multiplex PCR; TCRdb's copy has only in-frame clones and lacks some. This sample has 95,000 to 150,000 clones, with about 76% found just once. The source material was PBMCs. This chain joins TRBV6-1 and TRBJ1-4, with D possibly being TRBD1 (6 bases). This sequence was found in a woman aged 35 to 49 in good health and CMV-seronegative. The CDR3 coding sequence is TGTGCCAGCAGTGAACGGCCGCGGGGGCCCTTAACTAATGAAAAACTGTTTTTT. Encoded protein: CASSERPRGPLTNEKLFF.